The 26 T cell receptor beta chains listed next were all sequenced from one sample in a study of blood T cell repertoires in COVID-19. Libraries were prepared by immunoSEQ multiplex PCR; TCRdb keeps only in-frame clonotypes and omits some of them. The sample holds more than 85,000 clones, about 72% seen once. The sample consisted of peripheral blood. The receptors stem from a woman aged 60 to 75 with acute or convalescent COVID-19.

V is TRBV5-1 and J is TRBJ2-7; TRBD2 aligns across 10 bases. In germline, CDR1 is SGHRS, CDR2 YFSETQ. V lost 4 bases to trimming and J lost 2 bases; unmatched junction nucleotides: 6. This CDR3 region has 15 residues. In nucleotides, the CDR3 is TGCGCCAGCAGCGCCAATAGCGGGGGGCCCTACGAGCAGTACTTC. It codes for CASSANSGGPYEQYF.

The chain recombines TRBV5-1 with TRBJ2-5; 9 nucleotides align to TRBD2. The CDR3 is 13 amino acids. The ends lost 3 bases at V and 5 bases at J; junction bases unmatched: 2. Germline CDR1 and CDR2: SGHRS and YFSETQ. CDR3 bases: TGCGCCAGCAGCTCTAGCGGGGAGGAGACCCAGTACTTC. This codes for CASSSSGEETQYF.

This clone was counted only a few times. This chain joins TRBV12-3 or TRBV12-4 and TRBJ1-5, with TRBD1 identical over 10 bases. The trim removed 5 bases at V and 9 bases at J, leaving 4 bases unmatched. The CDR3 length is 13 residues. In nucleotides, the CDR3 is TGTGCCAGCAGTCCGGGACAGGGGAGGCCCCAGCATTTT. Translated: CASSPGQGRPQHF.

This clone showed up just once. J is TRBJ1-5 and V is TRBV6-1; 9 nucleotides align to TRBD1. Germline V gene sequence: CDR1 MNHNS, CDR2 SASEGT. The length of the CDR3 is 18 residues. J was trimmed by 0 bases and V by 3 bases; bases with no gene match: 9. DNA of the CDR3: TGTGCCAGCAGTGACGAAGGGACAGGGTACGGTAGCAATCAGCCCCAGCATTTT. It specifies CASSDEGTGYGSNQPQHF.

The V and J genes are TRBV9 and TRBJ1-6; D possibly corresponds to TRBD1 (5 bases). Trimming pared 0 bases from V and 5 bases from J, leaving 6 bases between. There are 14 residues in the CDR3. From germline, CDR1 is SGDLS and CDR2 YYNGEE. CDR3 in amino acids: CASSVEGNNSPLHF. CDR3 nucleotide sequence: TGTGCCAGCAGCGTAGAGGGGAATAATTCACCCCTCCACTTT.

The chain has TRBV6-5 and TRBJ1-1; D ambiguous. Germline V gene lookup returns CDR1 MNHEY and CDR2 SVGAGI. This CDR3 comprises 13 residues. Trimming stripped 7 bases from V and 4 bases from J, with 13 bases between. In DNA, the CDR3 is TGTGCCAGCATTCAGGTACAATCCACTGAAGCTTTCTTT. Residues: CASIQVQSTEAFF.

This clone occurred a few times. The V gene is TRBV18, the J gene TRBJ1-6, with D perhaps matching TRBD1 (5 bases). The CDR3 length is 15 residues. Germline V gene data show CDR1 as KGHSH and CDR2 as LQKENI. Trimming left V 3 bases short and J 7 bases short, with 13 bases between. The CDR3 DNA reads TGTGCCAGCTCACCCGAGATAAGGGGAAATTCACCCCTCCACTTT. Translation gives CASSPEIRGNSPLHF.

This rearrangement joins TRBV29-1 to TRBJ1-1, with a weak D call TRBD1 (6 bases). This CDR3 is built from 13 residues. Germline CDR1 and CDR2: SQVTM and ANQGSEA. V dropped 7 bases and J dropped 0 bases, with 12 bases sitting between them. The CDR3 DNA is TGCAGCGATTTCGACAGGTTGAACACTGAAGCTTTCTTT. Its translation: CSDFDRLNTEAFF.

J is TRBJ1-1 and V is TRBV15, with D unclear. Germline CDR1 and CDR2: LNHNV and YYDKDF (reference sequence). V was clipped by 1 base and J by 1 base, with 13 bases between them. There are 16 residues in the CDR3. In DNA form, the CDR3 reads TGTGCCACCAGCAGAGGGTCGCGGGCCCGGAACACTGAAGCTTTCTTT. Its protein is CATSRGSRARNTEAFF.

This chain links TRBV6-5 with TRBJ2-7, with a tentative D call TRBD1 (6 bases). Per the germline V gene, CDR1 is MNHEY and CDR2 is SVGAGI. The length of the CDR3 is 11 residues. The CDR3 reads CAAGAMYEQYF. Here the CDR3 DNA reads TGTGCTGCAGGGGCGATGTACGAGCAGTACTTC.

This chain connects TRBV3-1 (or the pseudogene TRBV3-2) to TRBJ2-7; D perhaps matches TRBD2 (5 bases). The CDR3 totals 14 residues. Per the germline V gene, CDR1 is LGHDT and CDR2 is YNNKEL (reference sequence). V lost 1 base and J 2 bases, leaving 9 bases between the germline ends. CDR3 in amino acids: CASSQGTDTYEQYF. CDR3 sequence (DNA): TGTGCCAGCAGCCAAGGGACTGACACCTACGAGCAGTACTTC.

V is TRBV11-3 and J is TRBJ2-7; 10 bases are a match to TRBD1. Germline CDR1 SGHNT, CDR2 YENEEA. The CDR3 length is 15 residues. J was trimmed by 7 bases and V by 1 base; bases with no gene match: 7. Here the CDR3 DNA reads TGTGCCAGCAGCTTAGTGGGACAGGGGCTCGCGGAGCAGTACTTC. It translates to CASSLVGQGLAEQYF.

The rearrangement uses TRBV19 and TRBJ1-3; TRBD1 matches at 7 bases. With 8 bases clipped from V and 4 bases from J, the junction kept 8 bases outside the gene matches. The CDR3 extends over 14 amino acids. Germline loops: CDR1 LNHDA, CDR2 SQIVND (reference sequence). The DNA for the CDR3 is TGTGCCAGTGGAACAACAGGGGACGGAAACACCATATATTTT. Protein sequence: CASGTTGDGNTIYF.

V and J are TRBV15 and TRBJ2-7; 8 nucleotides match TRBD1. V shed 2 bases and J 3 bases; nucleotides not matched to a gene: 3. The CDR3 extends over 14 amino acids. The germline V gene encodes CDR1 LNHNV and CDR2 YYDKDF (reference sequence). The CDR3 region is CATSRTGGFYEQYF. Written as DNA, the CDR3 is TGTGCCACCAGCAGAACAGGGGGTTTCTACGAGCAGTACTTC.

The chain links TRBV6-6 to TRBJ1-2; 11 bases are a match to TRBD1. Germline trimming cut 3 bases from V and 3 bases from J; bases unmatched to any gene: 6. The CDR3 consists of 16 residues. In germline, CDR1 is MNHNY, CDR2 SVGAGI (reference sequence). The CDR3 DNA follows: TGTGCCAGCAGTTATTCCGGGACAGGGGGGGACTATGGCTACACCTTC. As protein: CASSYSGTGGDYGYTF.

This sequence joins TRBV6-5 and TRBJ1-1, with D maybe TRBD1 (6 bases). The CDR3 consists of 13 residues. The V end lost 4 bases, the J end lost 1 base, and 7 bases lay between the germline ends. The germline CDR1 and CDR2 sequences are MNHEY and SVGAGI. In DNA, the CDR3 is TGTGCCAGCAGTTGGGGGCAGAACACTGAAGCTTTCTTT. Its translation: CASSWGQNTEAFF.

The chain has TRBV5-4 and TRBJ1-2; TRBD1 might be the D (6 bases). CDR1 and CDR2 (germline): SGHNT, YYREEE (reference sequence). The CDR3 is made up of 16 amino acids. V dropped 3 bases and J dropped 3 bases, with 18 bases sitting between them. CDR3 amino acids: CASSYTTGTADYGYTF. CDR3 sequence (DNA): TGTGCCAGCAGCTATACGACAGGTACCGCTGACTATGGCTACACCTTC.

This chain uses TRBV5-1 with TRBJ2-3; 10 nucleotides agree with TRBD2. Trimming took 6 bases from V and 6 from J; bases not matched to a gene: 4. The germline V gene encodes CDR1 SGHRS and CDR2 YFSETQ. This CDR3 spans 13 amino acids. The DNA for the CDR3 is TGCGCCAGCACGGAACTAGCGGGGGATACGCAGTATTTT. Translated, it gives CASTELAGDTQYF.

This sequence joins TRBV25-1 and TRBJ2-7; 7 bases line up with TRBD1. The V gene end was trimmed by 10 bases and the J gene end by 4 bases; junction bases not matched to a gene: 16. There are 15 residues in the CDR3. Germline lookup yields CDR1 MGHDK and CDR2 SYGVNS. The CDR3 DNA reads TGTGCCACACCCCCCGGGACAGATCAATTATACGAGCAGTACTTC. This encodes CATPPGTDQLYEQYF.

Of note for this clone: One junction end does not reproduce the germline sequence, and a read error may be involved. This chain uses TRBV5-4 with TRBJ1-3, with D possibly TRBD1 on 5 matching bases. Germline V gene lookup returns CDR1 SGHNT and CDR2 YYREEE (reference sequence). The CDR3 consists of 14 residues. The DNA for the CDR3 is TGTGCCAGCCAGAAAGGGGCGGCTGGAAACACCATTTATTTT. This translates into CASQKGAAGNTIYF. The complete variable domain, with remaining parts taken from reference TRBV5-4 and TRBJ1-3, reads ETGVTQSPTHLIKTRGQQVTLRCSSQSGHNTVSWYQQALGQGPQFIFQYYREEENGRGNFPPRFSGLQFPNYSSELNVNALELDDSALYLCASQKGAAGNTIYFGEGSWLTVV.

V gene TRBV11-2 combines with J gene TRBJ1-2; D perhaps matches TRBD1 (6 bases). This CDR3 is 11 amino acids long. The V and J ends lost 3 bases and 12 bases respectively, with 11 bases between them. CDR1 SGHAT and CDR2 FQNNGV come from the germline V gene. The CDR3 DNA sequence: TGTGCCAGCAGCTTTTCGGGGGGCCACACCTTC. Amino acid sequence: CASSFSGGHTF. Filled out from reference TRBV11-2 and TRBJ1-2, the complete variable domain reads EAGVAQSPRYKIIEKRQSVAFWCNPISGHATLYWYQQILGQGPKLLIQFQNNGVVDDSQLPKDRFSAERLKGVDSTLKIQPAKLEDSAVYLCASSFSGGHTFGSGTRLTVV.

V is TRBV12-3 or TRBV12-4 and J is TRBJ2-1; unclear D gene. V was pared by 6 bases and J by 7 bases, with 13 bases between. The CDR3 extends over 13 amino acids. CDR3 region: CASSLYDSNEQFF. The CDR3 DNA is TGTGCCAGCAGCCTATACGACTCGAATGAGCAGTTCTTC.

In regard to this clone: Additional DNA sequences in this sample encode the identical CDR3. The chain recombines TRBV4-3 with TRBJ1-5, with D hard to call. This CDR3 has 15 residues. Per the germline V gene, CDR1 is LGHNA and CDR2 is YSLEER. Trimming removed 0 bases from V and 0 bases from J, with 6 bases in between. CDR3 DNA: TGCGCCAGCAGCCAAGACTGGCATAGCAATCAGCCCCAGCATTTT. This encodes CASSQDWHSNQPQHF.

The chain combines TRBV29-1 with TRBJ2-7, with 11 bases lining up with TRBD1. The CDR3 totals 16 residues. Germline trimming cut 2 bases from V and 2 bases from J; bases unmatched to any gene: 8. Germline CDR1 reads SQVTM; CDR2 reads ANQGSEA. The CDR3 DNA reads TGCAGCGTTGAATCGGGACAGGGGGGAAGAACCTACGAGCAGTACTTC. It codes for CSVESGQGGRTYEQYF.

The gene calls are TRBV2 and TRBJ1-3; D is uncertain. V was clipped by 6 bases and J by 3 bases, with 15 bases between them. There are 15 residues in the CDR3. Per germline, CDR1 SNHLY and CDR2 FYNNEI. The chain's CDR3 is CASSGQRGSGNTIYF. DNA of the CDR3: TGTGCCAGCAGCGGGCAGCGCGGGAGTGGAAACACCATATATTTT. Filled out from reference TRBV2 and TRBJ1-3, the complete variable domain reads EPEVTQTPSHQVTQMGQEVILRCVPISNHLYFYWYRQILGQKVEFLVSFYNNEISEKSEIFDDQFSVERPDGSNFTLKIRSTKLEDSAMYFCASSGQRGSGNTIYFGEGSWLTVV.

The chain carries TRBV4-3 and TRBJ1-2; tentatively, D is TRBD1 (5 bases). The ends were cut back, 0 bases at V and 5 bases at J, with 13 bases in the middle. There are 15 residues in the CDR3. Looked up from germline, CDR1 is LGHNA and CDR2 is YSLEER. In nucleotides, the CDR3 is TGCGCCAGCAGCCAAGATTGGGCAGGGTCATATGGCTACACCTTC. It specifies CASSQDWAGSYGYTF.